The text below deals with one T cell receptor (beta chain). How the authors handled the data: Reference gene primer amplification gave estimated nucleated cell counts. Data came from immunoSEQ multiplex PCR; TCRdb stores just in-frame clones and leaves some out. V, J and clone size derive from that table, while D and trimming were established from the DNA sequence. Among under 200,000 clones listed, roughly 84% were seen once. The data are from a study of blood T cell repertoires in COVID-19. Overall study: The study drew acute and convalescent COVID-19 samples from the United States, Italy and Spain. In each case, the material was cDNA or gDNA derived from T cells, B-cell-depleted T cells, or PBMCs.

This receptor was obtained from a human donor with acute or convalescent COVID-19. The donor label of this sample is uncertain. The material sequenced was peripheral blood.

CDR3 residues: CASSNLRPAGEQYF. CDR3 bases: TGTGCCAGCAGCAACTTAAGGCCGGCCGGGGAGCAGTACTTC. This rearrangement joins TRBV13 to TRBJ2-7; D call uncertain. Germline V gene lookup returns CDR1 PRHDT and CDR2 FYEKMQ (reference sequence). The CDR3 totals 14 residues. Trimming cost V 5 bases and J 7 bases, with 18 bases left between them.